These T cell receptor beta chains were read from a single sample in a study of blood T cell repertoires in COVID-19. The repertoire was sequenced with immunoSEQ multiplex PCR; TCRdb's copy has only in-frame clones and lacks some. The table records roughly 200,000 clones, 75% to 90% of them present only once. Sequenced: PBMCs or T cells enriched from blood (not recorded which). These receptors were taken from a woman aged 25 to 45 who had been exposed to COVID-19. The CDR3 runs from the conserved cysteine through the conserved F or W. The D gene is left open where the match is weak. For some rows the clone size is stated as once, few or many, or as a class when expanded; others skip it.

J: TRBJ1-1
V: TRBV7-2
D: TRBD1
size: .
CDR3: CASSSRSGQGRTEAFF
DNA: TGTGCCAGCAGCTCCCGATCTGGACAGGGTCGGACTGAAGCTTTCTTT

J: TRBJ1-5
V: TRBV10-2
D: .
size: .
CDR3: CASSSTGGGRLVQPQHF
DNA: TGCGCCAGCAGTTCGACCGGGGGAGGGAGGCTGGTTCAGCCCCAGCATTTT

J: TRBJ1-4
V: TRBV6-5
D: .
size: .
CDR3: CASNRRQAKWEKLFF
DNA: TGTGCCAGCAACCGCCGACAGGCAAAATGGGAAAAACTGTTTTTT

J: TRBJ2-3
V: TRBV12-3/TRBV12-4
D: .
size: once
CDR3: CASSSQADTQYF
DNA: TGTGCCAGCAGTTCACAGGCAGATACGCAGTATTTT

J: TRBJ1-6
V: TRBV30
D: .
size: .
CDR3: CAWSVLGSPLHF
DNA: TGTGCCTGGAGTGTACTCGGTTCACCCCTCCACTTT

J: TRBJ1-4
V: TRBV2
D: .
size: many
CDR3: CASSRDRSRNEKLFF
DNA: TGTGCCAGCAGTCGCGACAGGAGCAGAAATGAAAAACTGTTTTTT

J: TRBJ1-2
V: TRBV10-2
D: TRBD1
size: once
CDR3: CASSASQGGQGIYGYTF
DNA: TGCGCCAGCAGCGCATCGCAGGGGGGCCAGGGGATCTATGGCTACACCTTC

J: TRBJ1-1
V: TRBV27
D: TRBD1
size: few
CDR3: CASILFTGANTEAFF
DNA: TGTGCCAGCATCTTATTCACAGGGGCTAACACTGAAGCTTTCTTT

J: TRBJ2-5
V: TRBV28
D: TRBD2
size: .
CDR3: CASIQIWTSDGEETQYF
DNA: TGTGCCAGCATTCAGATCTGGACTAGCGACGGAGAGGAGACCCAGTACTTC

J: TRBJ1-5
V: TRBV12-5
D: TRBD1
size: .
CDR3: CASGPGTGSSGNQPQHF
DNA: TGTGCTAGTGGCCCTGGGACAGGGTCGAGTGGCAATCAGCCCCAGCATTTT

J: TRBJ1-5
V: TRBV10-3
D: TRBD1
size: .
CDR3: CAIKSPPDRGLWNQPQHF
DNA: TGTGCCATCAAATCGCCGCCGGACAGGGGGCTTTGGAATCAGCCCCAGCATTTT

J: TRBJ2-2
V: TRBV9
D: .
size: .
CDR3: CASSDVRNTGELFF
DNA: TGTGCCAGCAGCGATGTCCGGAACACCGGGGAGCTGTTTTTT

J: TRBJ1-6
V: TRBV11-2
D: TRBD1
size: .
CDR3: CASSSSGTGGGRNSPLHF
DNA: TGTGCCAGCAGCTCGTCCGGGACAGGGGGCGGAAGGAATTCACCCCTCCACTTT

J: TRBJ1-6
V: TRBV19
D: .
size: once
CDR3: CASRIQGSNSPLHF
DNA: TGTGCCAGTAGGATACAGGGTTCTAATTCACCCCTCCACTTT

J: TRBJ1-6
V: TRBV18
D: TRBD1
size: .
CDR3: CASSLQPGQGASSYNSPLHF
DNA: TGTGCCAGCTCACTCCAACCGGGACAGGGGGCATCCTCCTATAATTCACCCCTCCACTTT

J: TRBJ1-2
V: TRBV5-6
D: .
size: .
CDR3: CASSLAGVYGYTF
DNA: TGTGCCAGCAGCTTGGCGGGGGTCTATGGCTACACCTTC

J: TRBJ1-2
V: TRBV18
D: .
size: many
CDR3: CASSPEAGYGYTF
DNA: TGTGCCAGCTCACCAGAAGCAGGATATGGCTACACCTTC

J: TRBJ2-7
V: TRBV5-1
D: TRBD1
size: .
CDR3: CASSFRGQGTFEQYF
DNA: TGCGCCAGCAGCTTCCGGGGACAGGGAACTTTCGAGCAGTACTTC

J: TRBJ2-3
V: TRBV24-1
D: TRBD1
size: .
CDR3: CATGGTGGTDTQYF
DNA: TGTGCCACCGGAGGGACAGGGGGCACAGATACGCAGTATTTT

J: TRBJ1-5
V: TRBV6-6
D: TRBD1
size: .
CDR3: CASSVRGNNQPQHF
DNA: TGTGCCAGCAGCGTCAGGGGGAACAATCAGCCCCAGCATTTT

J: TRBJ1-4
V: TRBV5-1
D: TRBD1
size: .
CDR3: CASSLARDRANEKLFF
DNA: TGCGCCAGCAGCTTGGCCCGGGACAGGGCAAATGAAAAACTGTTTTTT

J: TRBJ1-1
V: TRBV29-1
D: .
size: .
CDR3: CSVFGRGNTEAFF
DNA: TGCAGCGTTTTTGGGCGGGGGAACACTGAAGCTTTCTTT

J: TRBJ2-1
V: TRBV7-3
D: TRBD2
size: .
CDR3: CASSLQGGGARNEQFF
DNA: TGTGCCAGCAGCTTACAAGGCGGGGGGGCCCGCAATGAGCAGTTCTTC

J: TRBJ1-3
V: TRBV11-2
D: TRBD1
size: .
CDR3: CASSMGNTGGRGNTIYF
DNA: TGTGCCAGCAGCATGGGAAATACAGGGGGCCGTGGAAACACCATATATTTT

J: TRBJ1-6
V: TRBV18
D: TRBD1
size: .
CDR3: CASSRSGTGGTSPLHF
DNA: TGTGCCAGCTCACGCTCCGGGACAGGGGGGACTTCACCCCTCCACTTT

J: TRBJ1-2
V: TRBV9
D: TRBD1
size: .
CDR3: CASSLRQGSNYGYTF
DNA: TGTGCCAGCAGCTTAAGACAGGGGAGTAACTATGGCTACACCTTC

J: TRBJ2-2
V: TRBV6-5
D: TRBD2
size: once
CDR3: CASWGLANTGELFF
DNA: TGTGCCAGTTGGGGACTAGCGAACACCGGGGAGCTGTTTTTT

J: TRBJ2-3
V: TRBV7-8
D: TRBD2
size: once
CDR3: CASSPRDYGTDTQYF
DNA: TGTGCCAGCAGCCCTAGGGACTACGGCACAGATACGCAGTATTTT

J: TRBJ2-7
V: TRBV27
D: TRBD1
size: .
CDR3: CASSFTGAIYEQYF
DNA: TGTGCCAGCAGTTTCACAGGGGCCATCTACGAGCAGTACTTC

J: TRBJ1-2
V: TRBV30
D: .
size: .
CDR3: CAWSDAWIGAHYGYTF
DNA: TGTGCCTGGAGTGACGCTTGGATAGGGGCTCACTATGGCTACACCTTC

J: TRBJ1-1
V: TRBV5-1
D: .
size: .
CDR3: CASTTKGLNTEAFF
DNA: TGCGCCAGCACCACCAAGGGGCTGAACACTGAAGCTTTCTTT

J: TRBJ1-1
V: TRBV4-1
D: .
size: few
CDR3: CASSQEQVNTEAFF
DNA: TGCGCCAGCAGCCAAGAACAGGTGAACACTGAAGCTTTCTTT

J: TRBJ1-6
V: TRBV11-1
D: .
size: .
CDR3: CASSSGTDSPLHF
DNA: TGTGCCAGCAGCTCAGGGACTGATTCACCCCTCCACTTT

J: TRBJ1-5
V: TRBV6-4
D: .
size: .
CDR3: CASSDSPVSPGNQPQHF
DNA: TGTGCCAGCAGTGACTCCCCGGTTTCGCCGGGCAATCAGCCCCAGCATTTT

J: TRBJ1-1
V: TRBV5-1
D: .
size: .
CDR3: CASSLAGFPNTEAFF
DNA: TGCGCCAGCAGCTTGGCCGGGTTTCCGAACACTGAAGCTTTCTTT

J: TRBJ1-1
V: TRBV9
D: TRBD1
size: .
CDR3: CASSSTGQGDTEAFF
DNA: TGTGCCAGCAGCTCAACAGGACAGGGTGACACTGAAGCTTTCTTT

J: TRBJ1-1
V: TRBV10-3
D: .
size: .
CDR3: CAISEYSAGMGNTEAFF
DNA: TGTGCCATCAGTGAGTACTCGGCCGGGATGGGGAACACTGAAGCTTTCTTT

J: TRBJ1-6
V: TRBV4-2
D: TRBD1
size: .
CDR3: CASSQERQGYSNSPLHF
DNA: TGTGCCAGCAGCCAGGAGAGACAGGGCTACTCTAATTCACCCCTCCACTTT

J: TRBJ2-7
V: TRBV29-1
D: TRBD1
size: .
CDR3: CSARPGQGAYEQYF
DNA: TGCAGCGCCAGACCGGGACAGGGGGCCTACGAGCAGTACTTC

J: TRBJ2-1
V: TRBV6-5
D: TRBD1
size: .
CDR3: CASSRDRWGHNEQFF
DNA: TGTGCCAGCAGCCGGGACAGGTGGGGCCACAATGAGCAGTTCTTC

J: TRBJ2-7
V: TRBV18
D: TRBD1
size: .
CDR3: CASAKLTGDEQYF
DNA: TGTGCCAGCGCCAAACTTACAGGGGACGAGCAGTACTTC

J: TRBJ1-2
V: TRBV5-6
D: .
size: .
CDR3: CASSLETDRANYGYTF
DNA: TGTGCCAGCAGCTTGGAAACCGATCGGGCTAACTATGGCTACACCTTC

J: TRBJ2-7
V: TRBV5-5
D: .
size: .
CDR3: CASSVQGGAYEQYF
DNA: TGTGCCAGCAGCGTACAGGGGGGGGCGTACGAGCAGTACTTC

J: TRBJ2-5
V: TRBV6-5
D: .
size: .
CDR3: CASSNSRTQYF
DNA: TGTGCCAGCAGTAACTCGCGGACCCAGTACTTC

J: TRBJ2-3
V: TRBV27
D: .
size: .
CDR3: CASSFRDTTDTQYF
DNA: TGTGCCAGCAGTTTCCGGGACACCACAGATACGCAGTATTTT

J: TRBJ1-1
V: TRBV5-8
D: TRBD1
size: .
CDR3: CASTPRQGRWNTEAFF
DNA: TGTGCCAGCACCCCGAGACAGGGGAGGTGGAACACTGAAGCTTTCTTT

J: TRBJ2-7
V: TRBV27
D: TRBD1
size: .
CDR3: CASSSPGQSSFDEQYF
DNA: TGTGCCAGCAGTTCTCCGGGACAGTCTTCTTTCGACGAGCAGTACTTC

J: TRBJ1-1
V: TRBV5-1
D: TRBD1
size: .
CDR3: CASSRTGGRDTEAFF
DNA: TGCGCCAGCAGCAGAACAGGGGGACGGGACACTGAAGCTTTCTTT

J: TRBJ1-1
V: TRBV5-1
D: .
size: .
CDR3: CASSTTGTEAFF
DNA: TGCGCCAGCAGCACGACAGGAACTGAAGCTTTCTTT

J: TRBJ2-7
V: TRBV6-2/TRBV6-3
D: .
size: .
CDR3: CASSSAGLPYEQYF
DNA: TGTGCCAGCAGTTCGGCCGGACTCCCGTACGAGCAGTACTTC